This passage covers 14 T cell receptor beta chains from one sample sequenced in a study of OX40 agonist ivuxolimab in advanced cancers. Some clones are missing from TCRdb's copy, which holds only in-frame ones; the method was immunoSEQ multiplex PCR. The table records 96,000 or so clones, 90% of them present only once. Sequenced material: CD4+ or CD8+ T cells sorted from blood, taken in a trial of the OX40 agonist ivuxolimab. The source is an adult with an advanced solid tumor such as melanoma, head and neck, liver or kidney cancer.

V gene TRBV5-1 combines with J gene TRBJ2-7; D possibly corresponds to TRBD1 (5 bases). CDR1 is SGHRS, CDR2 YFSETQ, per germline. Trimming removed 0 bases from V and 5 bases from J, with 15 bases in between. This CDR3 contains 15 residues. The CDR3 here is CASSLVGRAWHEQYF. CDR3 coding DNA: TGCGCCAGCAGCTTGGTGGGCAGGGCATGGCACGAGCAGTACTTC.

V is TRBV27 and J is TRBJ1-5, with TRBD1 matching over 8 bases. CDR3 length: 15 residues. CDR1 and CDR2 (germline): MNHEY, SMNVEV (reference sequence). After removal of 4 bases from V and 3 bases from J, the junction contained 5 bases not matched to a gene. Here the CDR3 reads CASSSVDRDNQPQHF. The CDR3 bases are TGTGCCAGCAGTTCGGTGGACAGGGACAATCAGCCCCAGCATTTT.

The J gene is TRBJ1-3, the V gene TRBV6-6; D unclear. Germline V gene lookup returns CDR1 MNHNY and CDR2 SVGAGI (reference sequence). The ends were cut back, 2 bases at V and 8 bases at J, with 4 bases in the middle. This CDR3 is built from 11 residues. The CDR3 sequence is CASSYRDTIYF. The CDR3 DNA reads TGTGCCAGCAGTTACCGAGACACCATATATTTT.

This sequence joins TRBV18 and TRBJ1-4; TRBD1 is a possible D gene (5 bases). Trimming shortened V by 4 bases and J by 3 bases, and 21 bases separated the two germline ends. The germline V gene has CDR1 KGHSH and CDR2 LQKENI. The CDR3 has 18 residues. CDR3 DNA: TGTGCCAGCTCACGCCGCCGAATAAAAGGGGAAGCTAATGAAAAACTGTTTTTT. This sequence encodes CASSRRRIKGEANEKLFF.

V usage is TRBV6-6 and J usage is TRBJ2-5, with D perhaps given as TRBD1 or TRBD2 (5 bases each). The J call may be incorrect, as the DNA end agrees better with TRBJ2-7. The CDR3 spans 14 residues. Germline V CDR1 and CDR2: MNHNY, SVGAGI (reference sequence). Here the CDR3 DNA reads TGTGCCAGCAGCACAACGGGGCCCTCCTACGAGCAGTACTTC. Protein product: CASSTTGPSYEQYF.

The chain couples TRBV6-5 to TRBJ1-2; D unresolved. This CDR3 has 13 amino acids. CDR1 is MNHEY, CDR2 SVGAGI, per germline. V dropped 2 bases and J dropped 4 bases, with 8 bases sitting between them. CDR3 in amino acids: CASSYRRSYGYTF. The CDR3 bases are TGTGCCAGCAGTTACCGGCGGAGCTATGGCTACACCTTC.

This clone showed up just a few times. This chain links TRBV2 with TRBJ2-2; D unresolved. CDR1 is SNHLY and CDR2 is FYNNEI in the germline V gene. This CDR3 spans 13 amino acids. The ends were cut back, 3 bases at V and 5 bases at J, with 7 bases in the middle. CDR3 loop: CASSEVFTGELFF. The CDR3 nucleotides are TGTGCCAGCAGTGAGGTCTTTACCGGGGAGCTGTTTTTT.

The chain is built from TRBV6-1 and TRBJ2-4; 13 nucleotides line up with TRBD2. Trimming cost V 2 bases and J 0 bases; bases outside gene matches: 10. The germline V gene has CDR1 MNHNS and CDR2 SASEGT. The CDR3 runs 20 residues. CDR3 amino acids: CASSEPGLAGLGLAKNIQYF. The CDR3 DNA sequence: TGTGCCAGCAGTGAACCGGGACTAGCGGGACTGGGACTAGCCAAAAACATTCAGTACTTC.

This clone was counted once. V and J are TRBV6-1 and TRBJ2-1, with 7 bases identical to TRBD1. Germline V lookup: CDR1 MNHNS, CDR2 SASEGT. V lost 8 bases and J lost 9; bases outside the gene matches: 10. The CDR3 is 13 amino acids. The CDR3 reads CASGLQGSVEQFF. The CDR3 DNA reads as TGTGCCAGCGGCTTACAGGGGAGCGTTGAGCAGTTCTTC.

The V and J genes are TRBV5-6 and TRBJ2-1, with TRBD2 identical over 11 bases. Losses at the gene ends were 2 bases for V and 6 bases for J; bases not matched to a gene: 4. This CDR3 region has 15 residues. Germline-derived CDR1 and CDR2 are SGHDT and YYEEEE. CDR3 region: CASSFGTSGFNEQFF. Written as DNA, the CDR3 is TGTGCCAGCAGCTTCGGGACTAGCGGTTTCAATGAGCAGTTCTTC.

The chain is built from TRBV5-1 and TRBJ2-3; 9 nucleotides agree with TRBD2. CDR3 length: 16 amino acids. V shed 4 bases and J 3 bases; nucleotides not matched to a gene: 9. CDR1 is SGHRS, CDR2 YFSETQ, per germline. CDR3 sequence reads: CASSEAGGTPTDTQYF. In DNA, the CDR3 is TGCGCCAGCAGCGAGGCGGGAGGGACACCGACAGATACGCAGTATTTT.

This sequence joins TRBV6-6 and TRBJ2-5, with D possibly being TRBD1 (5 bases). In germline, CDR1 is MNHNY, CDR2 SVGAGI (reference sequence). The germline V and J ends were trimmed by 5 bases and 9 bases, with 13 bases remaining between them. This CDR3 comprises 12 residues. The CDR3 loop is CASSDDSRAQYF. In DNA form, the CDR3 reads TGTGCCAGCAGTGACGACTCCAGGGCCCAGTACTTC.

The V and J genes are TRBV6-6 and TRBJ2-7, with TRBD2 as a possible D gene (6 bases). V lost 4 bases and J lost 3, with 10 bases in between. The CDR3 has 13 amino acids. Germline V gene sequence: CDR1 MNHNY, CDR2 SVGAGI (reference sequence). As DNA, the CDR3 is TGTGCCAGCAGTTCGCAGGGAGGCTACGAGCAGTACTTC. As protein: CASSSQGGYEQYF.

The chain recombines TRBV5-5 with TRBJ2-2; D uncertain. The germline V and J ends were trimmed by 3 bases and 7 bases, with 10 bases remaining between them. This CDR3 has 13 amino acids. From germline, CDR1 is SGHKS and CDR2 YYEKEE (reference sequence). Written as DNA, the CDR3 is TGTGCCAGCAGCTGGGAAGGAATCGGGGAGCTGTTTTTT. Protein: CASSWEGIGELFF.